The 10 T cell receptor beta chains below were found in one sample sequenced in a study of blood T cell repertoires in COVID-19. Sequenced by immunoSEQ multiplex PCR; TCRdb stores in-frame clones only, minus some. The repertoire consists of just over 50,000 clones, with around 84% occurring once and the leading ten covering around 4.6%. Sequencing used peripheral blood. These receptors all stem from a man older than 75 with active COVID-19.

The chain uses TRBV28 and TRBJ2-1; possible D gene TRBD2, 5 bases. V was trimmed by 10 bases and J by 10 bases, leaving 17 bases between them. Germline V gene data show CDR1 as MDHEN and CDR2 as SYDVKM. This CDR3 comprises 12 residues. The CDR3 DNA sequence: TGTGCCACGGACTCACCACTGGGAGAGCAGTTCTTC. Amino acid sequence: CATDSPLGEQFF. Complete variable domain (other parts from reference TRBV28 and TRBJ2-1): DVKVTQSSRYLVKRTGEKVFLECVQDMDHENMFWYRQDPGLGLRLIYFSYDVKMKEKGDIPEGYSVSREKKERFSLILESASTNQTSMYLCATDSPLGEQFFGPGTRLTVL.

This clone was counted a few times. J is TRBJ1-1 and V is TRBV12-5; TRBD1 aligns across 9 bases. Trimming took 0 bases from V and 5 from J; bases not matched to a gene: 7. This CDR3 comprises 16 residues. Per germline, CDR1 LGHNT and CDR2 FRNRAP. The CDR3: CASGLVPGTGMTEAFF. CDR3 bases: TGTGCTAGTGGTTTGGTACCTGGGACAGGGATGACTGAAGCTTTCTTT.

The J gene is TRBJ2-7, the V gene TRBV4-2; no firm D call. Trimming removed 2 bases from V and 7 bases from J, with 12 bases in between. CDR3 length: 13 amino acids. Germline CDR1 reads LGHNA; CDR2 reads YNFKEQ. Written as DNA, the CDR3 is TGTGCCAGCAGCCAACCGGCCTCGGGTGAGCAGTACTTC. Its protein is CASSQPASGEQYF.

In DNA form, the CDR3 reads TGTGCCAGCAGTTACCGCGGGGAGGGCGGCACAGATACGCAGTATTTT. Translation gives CASSYRGEGGTDTQYF. The chain carries TRBV6-5 and TRBJ2-3; 7 bases align to TRBD2. Germline CDR1 and CDR2: MNHEY and SVGAGI. J was trimmed by 1 base and V by 2 bases; bases with no gene match: 6. The CDR3 contains 16 residues.

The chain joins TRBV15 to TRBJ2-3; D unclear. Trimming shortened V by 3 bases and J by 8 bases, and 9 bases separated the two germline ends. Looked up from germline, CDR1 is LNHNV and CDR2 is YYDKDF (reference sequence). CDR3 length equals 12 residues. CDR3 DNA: TGTGCCACCAGCAGGGATTCGGGTACGCAGTATTTT. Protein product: CATSRDSGTQYF.

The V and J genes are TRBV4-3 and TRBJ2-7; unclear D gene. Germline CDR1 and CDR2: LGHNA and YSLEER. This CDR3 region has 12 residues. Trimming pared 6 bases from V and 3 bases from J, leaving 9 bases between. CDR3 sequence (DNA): TGCGCCAGCAGGCCGAGGAACTACGAGCAGTACTTC. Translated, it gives CASRPRNYEQYF.

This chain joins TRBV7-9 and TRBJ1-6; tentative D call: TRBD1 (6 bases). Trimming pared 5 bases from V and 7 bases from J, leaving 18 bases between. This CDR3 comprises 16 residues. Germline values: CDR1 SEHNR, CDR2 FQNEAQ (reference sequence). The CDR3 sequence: CASSPTGAGANSPLHF. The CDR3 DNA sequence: TGTGCCAGCAGCCCAACCGGCGCAGGGGCGAATTCACCCCTCCACTTT.

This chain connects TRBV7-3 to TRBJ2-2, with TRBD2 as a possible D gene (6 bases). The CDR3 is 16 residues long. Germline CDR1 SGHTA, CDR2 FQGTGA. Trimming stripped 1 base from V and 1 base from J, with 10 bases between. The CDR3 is CASSLRGGMNTGELFF. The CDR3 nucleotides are TGTGCCAGCAGCTTAAGGGGCGGGATGAACACCGGGGAGCTGTTTTTT.

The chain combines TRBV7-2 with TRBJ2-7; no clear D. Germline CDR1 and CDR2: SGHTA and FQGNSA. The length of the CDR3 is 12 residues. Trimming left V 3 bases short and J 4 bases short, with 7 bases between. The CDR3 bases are TGTGCCAGCAGCTTCGAGAGTTACGAGCAGTACTTC. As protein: CASSFESYEQYF. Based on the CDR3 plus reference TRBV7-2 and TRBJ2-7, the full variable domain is GAGVSQSPSNKVTEKGKDVELRCDPISGHTALYWYRQSLGQGLEFLIYFQGNSAPDKSGLPSDRFSAERTGGSVSTLTIQRTQQEDSAVYLCASSFESYEQYFGPGTRLTVT.

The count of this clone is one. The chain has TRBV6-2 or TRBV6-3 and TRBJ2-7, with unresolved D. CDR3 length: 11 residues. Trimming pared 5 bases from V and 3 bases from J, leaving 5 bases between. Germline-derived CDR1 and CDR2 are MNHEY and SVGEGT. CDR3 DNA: TGTGCCAGCAGTCAATTCTACGAGCAGTACTTC. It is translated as CASSQFYEQYF.